This T cell receptor (beta chain) was retrieved from a study of shared clonotypes between healthy human individuals. Study in general: Those who served as donors were a couple of women and three men between the ages of 18 and 49. Study results and limitations: With several donors compared, approximately 5% of naive CD4 clonotypes were shared.

Germline-derived CDR1 and CDR2 are SGHVS and FNYEAQ. V was shortened by 1 base and J by 4 bases, with 8 bases between the two germline ends. The CDR3 length is 13 residues. Details on this clone: Its antigen is unknown.

CD8 cells regarded as naive lacked CD45RO, were positively chosen for CCR7, and omitted terminally differentiated effector memory CD45RA+ cells. Sorted-subset replicate PCR reactions were performed with approximately 0.2 ug DNA, corresponding to about 32,000 T cell genomes. In the study's own analysis: Junction-only sequences without quality scores were provided by ImmunoSEQ, so filtering was different. Profiled with immunoSEQ multiplex PCR; TCRdb holds only in-frame clones, not every one. V, J and clone size reflect that table, while D and trimming were determined from the DNA. Among about 2.1 million clones listed, 93% were seen once.

Sequencing was performed on naive CD8+ T cells from PBMCs. The chain is built from TRBV7-6 and TRBJ2-7, with D uncertain. This receptor was taken from a man aged 18 to 29 in good health. Some clones in this sample may be carry-over from other donors' samples. CDR3 region: CASSLEMRYEQYF. The CDR3 DNA reads as TGTGCCAGCAGCTTAGAGATGCGATACGAGCAGTACTTC. Complete variable domain (other parts from reference TRBV7-6 and TRBJ2-7): GAGVSQSPRYKVTKRGQDVALRCDPISGHVSLYWYRQALGQGPEFLTYFNYEAQQDKSGLPNDRFSAERPEGSISTLTIQRTEQRDSAMYRCASSLEMRYEQYFGPGTRLTVT.